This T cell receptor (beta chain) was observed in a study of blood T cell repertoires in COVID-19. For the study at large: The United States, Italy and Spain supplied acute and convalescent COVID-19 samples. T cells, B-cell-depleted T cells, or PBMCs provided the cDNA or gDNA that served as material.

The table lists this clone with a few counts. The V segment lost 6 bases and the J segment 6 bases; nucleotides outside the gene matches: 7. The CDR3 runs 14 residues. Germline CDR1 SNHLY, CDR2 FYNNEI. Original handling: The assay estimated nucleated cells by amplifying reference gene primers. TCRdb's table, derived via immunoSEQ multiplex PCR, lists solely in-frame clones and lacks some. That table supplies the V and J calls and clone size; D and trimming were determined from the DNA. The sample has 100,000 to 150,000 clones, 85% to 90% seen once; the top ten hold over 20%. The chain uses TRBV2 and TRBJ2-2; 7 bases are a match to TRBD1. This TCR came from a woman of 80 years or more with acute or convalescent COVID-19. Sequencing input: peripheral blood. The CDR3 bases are TGTGCCAGCAGCCCCACAACAGGGGCCGGGGAGCTGTTTTTT. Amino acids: CASSPTTGAGELFF.